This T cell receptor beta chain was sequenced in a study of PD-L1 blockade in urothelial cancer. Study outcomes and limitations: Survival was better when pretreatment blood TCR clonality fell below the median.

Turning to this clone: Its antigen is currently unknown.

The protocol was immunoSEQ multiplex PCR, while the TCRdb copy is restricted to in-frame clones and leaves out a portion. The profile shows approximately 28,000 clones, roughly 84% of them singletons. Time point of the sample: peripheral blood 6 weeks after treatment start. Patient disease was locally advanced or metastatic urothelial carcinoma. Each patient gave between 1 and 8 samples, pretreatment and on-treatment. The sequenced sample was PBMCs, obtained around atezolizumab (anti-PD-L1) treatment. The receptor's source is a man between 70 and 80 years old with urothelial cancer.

Here the CDR3 reads CAISESLGIRAGASTGELFF. CDR3 coding DNA: TGTGCCATCAGTGAGTCCCTAGGCATAAGAGCGGGGGCCTCCACCGGGGAGCTGTTTTTT. The chain links TRBV10-3 to TRBJ2-2; 8 bases are a match to TRBD2. The germline V gene has CDR1 ENHRY and CDR2 SYGVKD. V gave up 0 bases and J gave up 4 bases; unmatched junction bases: 16. The CDR3 sequence is 20 residues long.